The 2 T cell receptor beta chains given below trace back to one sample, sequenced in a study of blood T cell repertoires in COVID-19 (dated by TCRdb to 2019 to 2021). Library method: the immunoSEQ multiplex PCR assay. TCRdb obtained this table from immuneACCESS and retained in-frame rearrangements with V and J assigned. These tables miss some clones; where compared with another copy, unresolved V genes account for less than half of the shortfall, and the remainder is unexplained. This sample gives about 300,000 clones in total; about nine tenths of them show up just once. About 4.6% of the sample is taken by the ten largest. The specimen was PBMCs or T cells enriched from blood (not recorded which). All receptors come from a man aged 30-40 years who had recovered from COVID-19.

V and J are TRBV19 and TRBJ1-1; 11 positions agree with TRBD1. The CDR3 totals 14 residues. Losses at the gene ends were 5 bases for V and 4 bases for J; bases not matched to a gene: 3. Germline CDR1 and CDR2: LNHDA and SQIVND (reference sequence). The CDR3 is CASSLGTGGTEAFF. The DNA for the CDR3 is TGTGCCAGTAGTCTGGGGACAGGGGGCACTGAAGCTTTCTTT. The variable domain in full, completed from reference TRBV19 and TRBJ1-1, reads DGGITQSPKYLFRKEGQNVTLSCEQNLNHDAMYWYRQDPGQGLRLIYYSQIVNDFQKGDIAEGYSVSREKKESFPLTVTSAQKNPTAFYLCASSLGTGGTEAFFGQGTRLTVV.

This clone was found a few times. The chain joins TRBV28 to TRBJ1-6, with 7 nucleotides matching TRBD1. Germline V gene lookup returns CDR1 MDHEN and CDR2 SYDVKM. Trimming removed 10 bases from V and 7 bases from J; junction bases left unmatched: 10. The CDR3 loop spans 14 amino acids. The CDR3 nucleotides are TGTGCCACCACCATAACAGGGGAAAATTCACCCCTCCACTTT. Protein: CATTITGENSPLHF.